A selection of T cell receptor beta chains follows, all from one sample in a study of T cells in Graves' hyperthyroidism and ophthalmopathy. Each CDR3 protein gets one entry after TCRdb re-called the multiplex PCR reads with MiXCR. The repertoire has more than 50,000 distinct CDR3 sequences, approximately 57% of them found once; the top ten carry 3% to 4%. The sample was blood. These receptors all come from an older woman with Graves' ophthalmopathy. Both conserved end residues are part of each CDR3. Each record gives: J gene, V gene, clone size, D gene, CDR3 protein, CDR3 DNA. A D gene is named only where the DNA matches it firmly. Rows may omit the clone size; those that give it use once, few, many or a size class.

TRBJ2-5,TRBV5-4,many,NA,CASSAQETQYF,TGTGCCAGCAGCGCCCAAGAGACCCAGTACTTC
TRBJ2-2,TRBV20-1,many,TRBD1,CSARKMRQGATGELFF,TGCAGTGCTAGAAAGATGCGGCAGGGGGCGACCGGGGAGCTGTTTTTT
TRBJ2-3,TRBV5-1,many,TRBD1,CASEDRAGADTQYF,TGCGCCAGCGAGGACAGGGCTGGCGCAGATACGCAGTATTTT
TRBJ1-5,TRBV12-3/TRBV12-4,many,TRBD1,CASTERQGLNNQPQHF,TGTGCCAGCACCGAAAGACAGGGCCTTAACAATCAGCCCCAGCATTTT
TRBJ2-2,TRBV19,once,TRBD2,CASSIGGSGSANTGELFF,TGTGCCAGTAGTATAGGCGGTAGCGGGAGCGCGAACACCGGGGAGCTGTTTTTT
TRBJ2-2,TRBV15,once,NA,CATSQRPPNTGELFF,TGTGCCACCAGCCAACGACCGCCGAACACCGGGGAGCTGTTTTTT
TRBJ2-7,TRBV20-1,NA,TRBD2,CSAPAGTSGRAGEQYF,TGCAGTGCTCCGGCAGGGACTAGCGGGAGGGCAGGGGAGCAGTACTTC
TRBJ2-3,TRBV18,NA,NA,CASSPRVGGGFTDTQYF,TGTGCCAGCTCACCACGAGTCGGGGGCGGATTCACAGATACGCAGTATTTT
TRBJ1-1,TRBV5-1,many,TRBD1,CASSFTDRVGYTEAFF,TGCGCCAGCAGCTTCACCGACAGGGTGGGGTACACTGAAGCTTTCTTT
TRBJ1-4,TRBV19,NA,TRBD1,CASSNQGVEKLFF,TGTGCCAGTAGTAACCAGGGGGTTGAAAAACTGTTTTTT
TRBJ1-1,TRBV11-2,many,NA,CASSLRGSMNTEAFF,TGTGCCAGCAGCCTACGGGGCAGCATGAACACTGAAGCTTTCTTT
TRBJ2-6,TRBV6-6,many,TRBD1,CASSSGQEYSGANVLTF,TGTGCCAGCAGTTCCGGACAGGAATACTCTGGGGCCAACGTCCTGACTTTC
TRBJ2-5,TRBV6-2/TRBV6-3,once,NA,CASRPLAQIETQYF,TGTGCCAGCCGCCCTCTTGCACAGATAGAGACCCAGTACTTC
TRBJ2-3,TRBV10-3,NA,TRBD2,CAISQLAGPDTQYF,TGTGCCATCAGCCAACTAGCGGGACCAGATACGCAGTATTTT
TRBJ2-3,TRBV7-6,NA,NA,CASSLEGLTTDTQYF,TGTGCCAGCAGCTTAGAGGGACTTACCACAGATACGCAGTATTTT